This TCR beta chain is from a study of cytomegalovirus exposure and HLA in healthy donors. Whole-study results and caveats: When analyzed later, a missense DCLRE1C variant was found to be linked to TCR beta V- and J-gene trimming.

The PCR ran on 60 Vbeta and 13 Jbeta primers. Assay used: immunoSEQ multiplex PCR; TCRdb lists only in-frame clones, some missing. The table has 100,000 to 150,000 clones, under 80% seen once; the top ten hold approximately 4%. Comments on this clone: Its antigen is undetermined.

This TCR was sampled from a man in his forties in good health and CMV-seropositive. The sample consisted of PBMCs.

The CDR3 spells CATSRGHQTKMNYGYTF. The CDR3 coding sequence is TGTGCCACCAGCAGAGGGCACCAGACAAAGATGAACTATGGCTACACCTTC. This sequence joins TRBV15 and TRBJ1-2; D call uncertain. Germline-derived CDR1 and CDR2 are LNHNV and YYDKDF (reference sequence). The CDR3 is 17 residues long. The V gene lost 1 base and the J gene lost 2 bases, with 17 bases spanning the gap.